This TCR beta chain derives from a study of graft-versus-host responses after intestinal transplantation. Details on this clone: What it binds is unknown.

Repertoires were generated with immunoSEQ multiplex PCR, while TCRdb's copy carries only in-frame clones and drops some. The table records roughly 110,000 clones, more than 85% of them present only once. This TCR came from a human donor who was the organ donor for an intestinal transplant. The sequenced sample was unstimulated CD8+ T cells sorted from spleen or lymph node cells, obtained before transplant.

CDR3 nucleotide sequence: TGTGCCAGCAGCCCCTGGTGGGGGCATAATCTTCCCAATGAGCAGTTCTTC. Protein: CASSPWWGHNLPNEQFF. The rearrangement joins TRBV7-9 to TRBJ2-1; tentative D call: TRBD1 (6 bases). Germline CDR1 and CDR2: SEHNR and FQNEAQ (reference sequence). This CDR3 contains 17 residues. V shed 5 bases and J shed 6 bases, with 23 bases lying between them.